Included here is one T cell receptor beta chain sequence, with context. These data come from a study of blood T cells in healthy people across ages. The V gene's germline CDR1 is DFQATT and CDR2 SNEGSKA (reference sequence). V was cut by 3 bases and J by 0 bases, with 9 bases left in between. CDR3 length: 14 residues. For the second PCR, which ran for roughly 7 to 11 cycles, a sample-barcoded 5' primer and a J-beta primer mix were used. TCRdb re-called the 5' RACE reads with MiXCR, one entry per CDR3 protein. This sample has approximately 810,000 distinct CDR3 sequences, with under 40% found just once.

Sequencing was carried out using blood. This chain connects TRBV20-1 to TRBJ1-5; D perhaps matches TRBD1 (5 bases). This receptor was taken from a man aged 18 to 29 in good health. The CDR3 spells CSASAGDSNQPQHF. CDR3 in DNA: TGCAGTGCTAGCGCGGGGGATAGCAATCAGCCCCAGCATTTT.